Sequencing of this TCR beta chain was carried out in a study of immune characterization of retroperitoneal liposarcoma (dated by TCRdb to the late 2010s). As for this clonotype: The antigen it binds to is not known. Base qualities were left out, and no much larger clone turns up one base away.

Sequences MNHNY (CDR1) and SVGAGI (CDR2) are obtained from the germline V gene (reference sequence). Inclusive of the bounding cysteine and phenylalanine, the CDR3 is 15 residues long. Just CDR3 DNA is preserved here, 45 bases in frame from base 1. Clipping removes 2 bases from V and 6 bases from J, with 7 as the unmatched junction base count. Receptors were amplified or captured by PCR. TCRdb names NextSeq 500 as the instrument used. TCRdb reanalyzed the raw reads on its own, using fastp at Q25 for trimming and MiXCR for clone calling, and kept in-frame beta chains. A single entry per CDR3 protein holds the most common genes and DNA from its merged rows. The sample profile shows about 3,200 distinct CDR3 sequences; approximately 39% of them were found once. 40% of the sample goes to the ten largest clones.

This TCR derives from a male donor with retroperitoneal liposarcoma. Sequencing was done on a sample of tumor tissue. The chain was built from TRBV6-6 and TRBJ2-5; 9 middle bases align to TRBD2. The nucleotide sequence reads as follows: TGTGCCAGCAGTTACCCGGCTAGCGGGGTACAGACCCAGTACTTC. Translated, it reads CASSYPASGVQTQYF.